The clone carrying this T cell receptor beta chain was counted only a few times. Its cognate antigen is unknown. This record comes from a study of T cells in localized non-small cell lung cancer. Notes on the study in general: Adjacent lung held a median roughly 50 of the top 100 tumor clones. Prolonged overall survival went with higher T cell density in the blood. Adjacent uninvolved lung tissue had the highest T cell clonality, exceeding tumor.

TCRdb keeps only in-frame clones here, not all; method: immunoSEQ multiplex PCR. The repertoire holds about 70,000 clones, with roughly nine tenths as singletons. Trimming took 7 bases from V and 1 from J, leaving 10 bases between them. Germline V gives CDR1 SGHVS, CDR2 FQNEAQ. This CDR3 contains 13 residues. The rearrangement joins TRBV7-8 to TRBJ1-1; D possibly corresponds to TRBD1 (5 bases). This material consisted of peripheral blood, taken before any cancer treatment. This receptor was identified in a male donor at least 60 years old with stage III squamous cell lung carcinoma. In nucleotides, the CDR3 is TGTGCCAGCACCCGACAGACGAACACTGAAGCTTTCTTT. Translated: CASTRQTNTEAFF.